This T cell receptor (beta chain) was sequenced in a study of T cell responses to AZD1222 COVID-19 vaccine. General observations from the study: Baseline seropositivity characterized only a handful of AZD1222 recipients. Unmutated regions of variants are reportedly targeted by nearly half of spike-specific TCRs. White British donors predominated, females outnumbered males, and clonal diversity was possibly underestimated. Spike as a whole was targeted by vaccine-associated CD4 TCRs, dominant at 160-218 and 743-854.

Assay used: immunoSEQ multiplex PCR; TCRdb lists only in-frame clones, some missing. The sample records 100,000 to 150,000 clones, around 90% being singletons. As concerns this clone: Its antigen is undetermined.

With 11 bases clipped from V and 4 bases from J, the junction kept 13 bases outside the gene matches. CDR3 length equals 14 residues. The V gene's germline CDR1 is SNHLY and CDR2 FYNNEI. This sample comprised peripheral blood, obtained on day 0 of AZD1222 vaccination. The chain uses TRBV2 and TRBJ1-2; 7 bases match TRBD1. The source is an adult in good health. CDR3 region: CAGGNRTGTYGYTF. DNA of the CDR3: TGTGCCGGGGGGAATAGGACAGGAACCTATGGCTACACCTTC.